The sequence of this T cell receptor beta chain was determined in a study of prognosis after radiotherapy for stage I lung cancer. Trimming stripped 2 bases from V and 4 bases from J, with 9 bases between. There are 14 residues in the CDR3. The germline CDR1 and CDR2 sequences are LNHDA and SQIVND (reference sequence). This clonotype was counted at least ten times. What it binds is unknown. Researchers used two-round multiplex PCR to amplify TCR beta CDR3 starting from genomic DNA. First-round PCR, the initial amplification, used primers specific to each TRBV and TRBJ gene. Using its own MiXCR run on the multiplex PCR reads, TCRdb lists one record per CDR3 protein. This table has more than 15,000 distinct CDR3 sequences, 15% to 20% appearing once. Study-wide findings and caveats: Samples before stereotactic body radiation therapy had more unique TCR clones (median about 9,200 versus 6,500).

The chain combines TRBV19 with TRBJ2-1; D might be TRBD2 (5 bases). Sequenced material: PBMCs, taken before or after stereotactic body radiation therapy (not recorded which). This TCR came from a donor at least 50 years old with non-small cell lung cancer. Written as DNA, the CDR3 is TGTGCCAGTAGTATATTATCGGGGTACAATGAGCAGTTCTTC. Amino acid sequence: CASSILSGYNEQFF.